A selection of T cell receptor beta chains follows, all from one sample in a study of shared clonotypes between healthy human individuals. The data were produced by immunoSEQ multiplex PCR, yet TCRdb's version contains in-frame clones alone and is incomplete. Of about 110,000 clones listed, around 65% are singletons. The source material was memory CD8+ T cells sorted from blood. These receptors originate from a young woman in good health. CDR3s leave out the opening cysteine and the closing phenylalanine or tryptophan. Fields, in order: J gene, V gene, clone size, CDR3 protein. Rows may omit the clone size; those that give it use once, few, many or a size class.

J gene: TRBJ2-7; V gene: TRBV18; clone size: NA; CDR3 protein: ASSQGYSYEQY
J gene: TRBJ2-7; V gene: TRBV6-1; clone size: many; CDR3 protein: ASKGYGAGYEQY
J gene: TRBJ2-4; V gene: TRBV25-1; clone size: NA; CDR3 protein: ASSTTSGTYKNIQY
J gene: TRBJ2-6; V gene: TRBV6-6; clone size: NA; CDR3 protein: ASRSISVSNVLT
J gene: TRBJ2-1; V gene: TRBV11-2; clone size: NA; CDR3 protein: ASSLWPTYNEQF
J gene: TRBJ2-7; V gene: TRBV27; clone size: NA; CDR3 protein: ASRPTGGASWFAYEQY
J gene: TRBJ2-3; V gene: TRBV7-6; clone size: NA; CDR3 protein: ASSPGGDTQY
J gene: TRBJ1-2; V gene: TRBV29-1; clone size: NA; CDR3 protein: SVIIGVHGYT
J gene: NA; V gene: TRBV27; clone size: NA; CDR3 protein: ASSSSGPYEQY
J gene: TRBJ2-7; V gene: TRBV28; clone size: few; CDR3 protein: ASQISPGPQY
J gene: TRBJ2-5; V gene: TRBV29-1; clone size: NA; CDR3 protein: SVATSPGETQY
J gene: NA; V gene: TRBV18; clone size: NA; CDR3 protein: ASSSGQRYEQY
J gene: TRBJ2-7; V gene: TRBV28; clone size: NA; CDR3 protein: ASSYTSGVTYEQY
J gene: TRBJ2-7; V gene: TRBV28; clone size: NA; CDR3 protein: ASSYDSESYEQY
J gene: TRBJ1-1; V gene: TRBV7-8; clone size: NA; CDR3 protein: ASSKVRGYTEAF
J gene: TRBJ1-1; V gene: TRBV5-4; clone size: NA; CDR3 protein: ASSPGRMNTEAF
J gene: TRBJ2-7; V gene: TRBV19; clone size: NA; CDR3 protein: AYPRTGSTYEQY
J gene: TRBJ1-5; V gene: TRBV28; clone size: few; CDR3 protein: ASSPLGGWSNQPQH
J gene: TRBJ2-1; V gene: TRBV6-4; clone size: NA; CDR3 protein: ASSVQVAGEYNEQF
J gene: TRBJ2-3; V gene: TRBV6-4; clone size: many; CDR3 protein: ASSRTSTDTQY
J gene: TRBJ1-1; V gene: TRBV5-1; clone size: NA; CDR3 protein: ASSFGGMVNTEAF
J gene: TRBJ1-3; V gene: TRBV10-3; clone size: NA; CDR3 protein: AISDGVLSGNTIY
J gene: TRBJ2-7; V gene: TRBV28; clone size: NA; CDR3 protein: ASSPTGGSEQY
J gene: TRBJ1-2; V gene: TRBV5-8; clone size: NA; CDR3 protein: ASSLRGRSGGYT
J gene: TRBJ2-7; V gene: TRBV28; clone size: NA; CDR3 protein: ASRTGVRLADYYEQY
J gene: TRBJ2-7; V gene: TRBV29-1; clone size: few; CDR3 protein: SVVYNSYEQY
J gene: TRBJ2-5; V gene: TRBV4-1; clone size: few; CDR3 protein: ASSQDSASGNGETQY
J gene: TRBJ1-2; V gene: TRBV9; clone size: NA; CDR3 protein: ASSVSLGNYGYT
J gene: TRBJ2-7; V gene: TRBV29-1; clone size: NA; CDR3 protein: SGEWGYEQY
J gene: TRBJ2-1; V gene: TRBV19; clone size: few; CDR3 protein: ASSIGTGTHEQF
J gene: TRBJ2-3; V gene: TRBV9; clone size: NA; CDR3 protein: ASSSTGTGGFGDTQY
J gene: TRBJ1-1; V gene: TRBV4-1; clone size: many; CDR3 protein: ASSQTRDWNTEAF
J gene: TRBJ2-1; V gene: TRBV5-4; clone size: NA; CDR3 protein: ASSLVQGIDNEQF
J gene: TRBJ2-7; V gene: TRBV28; clone size: few; CDR3 protein: ASSKQVSWPYEQY
J gene: TRBJ2-2; V gene: TRBV11-2; clone size: NA; CDR3 protein: ASSFETRGELF
J gene: TRBJ2-1; V gene: TRBV6-4; clone size: NA; CDR3 protein: ASSEGAGGNEQF
J gene: TRBJ2-7; V gene: TRBV6-1; clone size: NA; CDR3 protein: ASSSGTSAYEQY
J gene: TRBJ2-5; V gene: TRBV6-4; clone size: NA; CDR3 protein: ASSPSDSQETQY
J gene: TRBJ1-4; V gene: TRBV18; clone size: NA; CDR3 protein: ASSRGPTNEKLF
J gene: TRBJ2-1; V gene: TRBV27; clone size: NA; CDR3 protein: ASSLDRSYNEQF
J gene: TRBJ2-2; V gene: TRBV9; clone size: NA; CDR3 protein: ASSPRTSGRAGGGELF
J gene: TRBJ1-5; V gene: TRBV27; clone size: NA; CDR3 protein: ASSMTGQYQPQH
J gene: TRBJ1-5; V gene: TRBV28; clone size: NA; CDR3 protein: ASKVDRGWAQPQH
J gene: TRBJ1-2; V gene: TRBV5-1; clone size: NA; CDR3 protein: ASSLDPPGLLYGYT
J gene: TRBJ1-2; V gene: TRBV7-2; clone size: NA; CDR3 protein: ASSLGSGTVGGYT
J gene: TRBJ2-7; V gene: TRBV19; clone size: NA; CDR3 protein: ASSISHAYEQY
J gene: TRBJ2-1; V gene: TRBV7-8; clone size: NA; CDR3 protein: ASSLVKRARSSYNEQF
J gene: TRBJ1-2; V gene: TRBV2; clone size: NA; CDR3 protein: ASSNDYGYT
J gene: TRBJ1-2; V gene: TRBV10-3; clone size: NA; CDR3 protein: AISDPNRGQNYGYT